This entry describes one TCR beta chain. This clonotype came up many times. Its antigen remains unidentified. Base qualities are missing; no much larger clone stands one base away. This entry is derived from a study of regulatory T cells in long-lasting Graves disease (dated by TCRdb to about 2021). Regarding the study in general: To count as having persistent Graves' disease, a patient had to have received antithyroid drug treatment for over 5 years with TSH receptor autoantibodies remaining persistently positive. The study took place in China and was registered as a clinical trial. A total of some 35 samples underwent TCR sequencing: around 13 from persistent and roughly 20 from newly diagnosed Graves' disease patients. In the clinical cohort, patients with persistent Graves' disease had used antithyroid drugs for an average of roughly ten years. This study used TCR sequencing and RNA sequencing of peripheral blood to compare persistent Graves' disease patients against newly diagnosed Graves' disease patients. Findings and caveats that apply to the study as a whole: Compared with newly diagnosed patients, persistent Graves' disease patients had lower TCR Shannon entropy and fewer highly expanded clones, which suggests clonal expansion. Sequencing and analysis were limited to the TCR beta chain. Patients with persistent disease shared more public clonotypes (around 2,700) than newly diagnosed patients did (about 970). The authors acknowledged the small sample size as a limitation that may reduce accuracy. Only peripheral blood was studied, because thyroid tissue, the primary lesion, was inaccessible.

Libraries were constructed by multiplex PCR. Sequenced on an Illumina HiSeq 4000. CDR3 regions were amplified by Arm-PCR with iRepertoire HTBI primers to construct TCR beta libraries. PCR products were gel purified before sequencing. The paper's processing steps were these. Across samples, around 58 TRBV and roughly 15 TRBJ segments were identified and used for gene usage analysis of CDR3 amino acid clonotypes. Filtered high-quality paired reads were merged into contigs using COPE and FqMerger. BLAST was used to align contigs to IMGT TRBV, TRBD and TRBJ reference genes, with CDR3 defined following IMGT. Any clonotype with a frequency above 0.1% was counted as a highly expanded clone. Shannon entropy served as the measure of repertoire diversity, while the Gini coefficient captured V-J evenness. Public clonotypes were defined as clonotypes shared by more than one individual. In TCRdb, the public reads were trimmed at Q25 with fastp and aligned with MiXCR, with productive beta chains retained. A single entry per CDR3 protein holds the most common genes and DNA from its merged rows. For this entry, the V and J calls and clone size follow TCRdb and not the study's own pipeline. Within this sample are about 290,000 distinct CDR3 sequences, with 22% of them counted one time only. Around 50% of the sample rests with the top ten.

Taken with the paper, the label for time point translates to: persistent/refractory GD, antithyroid drugs over 5 years with positive TRAb. For both TCR sequencing and RNA sequencing, RNA was extracted from PBMCs using TRIzol. The diagnosis of Graves' disease was made according to American Thyroid Association guidelines. Patients for the study were recruited at an endocrinology department in Xi'an, China. From each patient, approximately 9.9 milliliters of peripheral blood was collected into an EDTA anticoagulant tube. PBMCs were isolated by Ficoll Paque Plus density gradient separation without further T cell sorting. An Agilent 2100 Bioanalyzer and agarose gel were used to assess RNA quality, and a NanoDrop 2000 was used to measure RNA concentration. The sample here was peripheral blood mononuclear cells (PBMCs), taken when the disease was refractory, from a patient treated with antithyroid drugs. The sequence came from a female donor with Graves disease.

The nucleotides are TGTGCCAGCAGTGAAGTTGCGCGAGCCTCCTACGAGCAGTACTTC. It translates to CASSEVARASYEQYF. The chain was built from TRBV2 and TRBJ2-7; no D segment can be confidently identified. There are 15 amino acids in the CDR3, from cysteine to phenylalanine inclusive. The entry retains the CDR3 DNA only, 45 bases that are in frame from base 1. V lost 1 base and J lost 0 bases; the stretch between them is 10 bases long. Via the germline V gene, CDR1 is SNHLY and CDR2 FYNNEI.